Reported below is one T cell receptor (beta chain). This clone's antigen is unknown. Within one base of it there is no much larger clone, and no base qualities were kept. The data are from a study of cytomegalovirus exposure and HLA in healthy donors (dated by TCRdb to about 2017). Turning to the overall study: According to an earlier analysis of around 600 of the donors, about 180 million T cells yielded 95 million to 140 million unique TCR beta sequences and approximately 300 Gb of sequence data. Approximately 300 gigabases of sequencing data and roughly 81 million unique TCR sequences made up an early release that covered fewer than 650 HLA-typed donors. Of the roughly 390 genotyped donors, around 81% fell in the genetic ancestry cluster associated with self-reported Caucasian donors. The study was designed to test whether signatures of past pathogen exposure could be identified by cataloging public T cell receptors. Using immunosequencing, the study profiled T cell repertoires from 666 subjects and related those repertoires to cytomegalovirus serostatus. Besides the first cohort of roughly 640 subjects, a separate validation cohort made up of 120 different subjects was used. The study combined high-throughput TCR immunosequencing, statistical association of individual TCRs with disease status, and machine learning to predict cytomegalovirus infection status. In a later analysis, previously published TCR beta repertoires from 550 to 750 donors were re-analyzed and high-resolution HLA genotyping was added so that TCR occurrence patterns could be studied. Rather than drawing on any new phenotypic data, the later analysis identified candidate immune exposures from TCR beta sequences and the way those sequences occurred across donors. To decide whether each TCR beta V gene segment behaved as functional or pseudogenic, an earlier analysis of some 600 of the donors relied on high-throughput TCR beta sequencing. Donor age, sex, ethnicity and CMV serostatus were compiled together with the repertoire data. In a later genetic analysis, genome-wide SNP genotypes for about three fifths of the roughly 670 donors were used, and that subset was treated as a discovery cohort. All discovery cohort repertoires had been generated using a single sequencing platform. Class I and class II HLA loci were covered by the typing at four-digit resolution. Typing coverage differed by locus: A, B, C, DRB1 and DQB1 were typed in about 620-630 donors, DQA1 in around 500, DPA1 in 600 to 610, and DPB1 in 472. Roughly 5 DR-DQ haplotypes were handled as single units for association and clustering, since linkage in the cohort was strong. Among around 400 genotyped donors of the cohort, an average of about 240,000 unique TCR beta nucleotide sequences was sequenced per donor, of which roughly 17% were non-productive.

CDR1 SGHRS and CDR2 YFSETQ were looked up in the germline V gene. CDR3 length: 14 amino acids, cysteine to phenylalanine. The retained sequence is limited to the CDR3, 42 bases, with the frame set at the first base. Trimmed from V: 0 bases; trimmed from J: 7 bases; junction bases lacking a gene match: 4. The library was prepared using the immunoSEQ multiplex PCR assay. For the multiplex PCR, a mixture combining 60 forward primers for TCR Vbeta segments and 13 reverse primers for TCR Jbeta segments was used. The CDR3 region of rearranged TCR beta genes was amplified from genomic DNA by a multiplex PCR assay. On the Illumina HiSeq System, the amplified TCR beta libraries were sequenced as 87-base-pair reads. Under the source paper's analysis protocol: In a later analysis, tens of millions of unique TCR beta chains were counted across the roughly 610 repertoires, and roughly 9.9 million of these chains were shared by at least two donors. To remove PCR and sequencing errors, raw reads were error-corrected and collapsed into unique sequences using a nearest-neighbor algorithm that merged closely related sequences. CDR3 sequences were aligned to IMGT reference sequences to assign V, D and J gene segments. For a sequence to be retained, a match of at least six nucleotides to both a V gene segment and a J gene segment was required. A rearrangement was called productive if the CDR3 had no stop codons and remained in frame with V and J, and every other rearrangement was called non-productive. CDR3 was defined by IMGT convention, running from the second conserved V-encoded cysteine to the conserved J-encoded phenylalanine. Sequences without an unambiguous match to a single V gene segment were excluded from the earlier analysis of approximately 600 of the donors. An earlier analysis of just under 600 of the donors called V segments functional above 56.7% productive rearrangements and segregating when the between-donor standard deviation exceeded 5%. To diagnose cytomegalovirus status from the catalog of TCR beta chain sequences, a statistical classification framework was built. V and J gene assignment, in a later analysis, came from comparing TCR nucleotide sequences with IMGT/GENE-DB human TR gene sequences. In a later analysis, CDR3 sequences and most-parsimonious VDJ recombination scenarios were assigned using the TCRdist pipeline. In a later analysis, every TCR beta chain was defined by the combination of its CDR3 amino acid sequence and its V-gene family, and reads without a unique V-gene family were dropped. To address suspected cross-contamination and a sequencing artifact, a later analysis removed around 590 highly shared, low-generation-probability nucleotide sequences. In a later analysis, a clonal expansion index was calculated for each public chain from normalized within-repertoire ranks of inferred template counts. Generation probabilities in a later analysis came from a VDJ recombination model fitted to out-of-frame rearrangements, and those results were checked against IGoR. In a later analysis, TCR-TCR, TCR-HLA and TCR-CMV co-occurrence was scored with hypergeometric tests, and a repertoire-size bias correction was applied to TCR pairs. To estimate false discovery rates, a later analysis permuted the HLA or CMV assignments 20 times. In a later analysis, co-occurring TCRs were grouped with DBSCAN, and TCRdist sequence similarity was added when clustering was performed within HLA-allele-positive subsets. For co-occurrence clustering, repertoires with fewer than 30,000 or more than 120,000 public chains were excluded, along with five repertoires with anomalous nucleotide sharing. TCRdb took over this immuneACCESS table, retaining in-frame rearrangements with V and J assigned. Such tables are incomplete; in checked studies, under half of the missing clones stem from an unresolved V gene, and the remainder is unexplained. The V and J calls and the clone size are those of that table, but D and trimming were determined from the DNA. The sample data list about 130,000 clones, and around 81% of these were observed just once. Of the sample, about 0.63% is held by the ten largest clones.

Broad study findings and their caveats: HLA typing was unavailable for some donors at each locus, so association tests used only the typed subset. In a later analysis, HLA-associated TCR beta chains showed more clonal expansion and lower generation probabilities than non-associated chains that were equally common. According to the authors, the approach could potentially be generalized to other disease states and immunological phenotypes. A cluster of highly shared sequence variants was judged likely to represent a technical artifact of the sequencing pipeline. The presence/absence analyses assumed that sequencing depth was roughly uniform across donors, and that assumption may not be true. The classifier was reported to diagnose cytomegalovirus status with high specificity and sensitivity in both the original and validation cohorts. An earlier analysis of approximately 530 of the donors showed that most TCR beta V segments appeared in productive rearrangements either about 87% or about 30% of the time, which broadly matched IMGT annotations. Some IMGT-functional V segments, including TRBV6-2 and TRBV6-3, could not be told apart with the 87-base-pair reads, so those segments were excluded. In vitro tests confirmed that a few of the cytomegalovirus-associated TCR beta chains recognize cytomegalovirus antigens. According to a later analysis, most CMV-associated TCR beta chains appeared to be HLA-restricted, and the HLA associations seemed to be driven largely by CMV exposure. Linkage disequilibrium might explain the correlated functional status among segregating V segments, but an unknown experimental factor could not be ruled out. A further reported finding was that TCR beta sequences accurately predicted the HLA-A and HLA-B alleles for most subjects in the first cohort. The only immune exposure information available for the cohort was CMV serostatus. In the study, 150 to 200 TCR beta chains were listed as associated with cytomegalovirus. In a later analysis, the rate of TCR association differed among HLA loci, with DRB1 alleles having the most associated TCRs and HLA-C alleles having the fewest. When HLA alleles, especially DR and DQ, strongly co-occurred, TCR associations were difficult to assign to individual alleles. Several of the top co-occurrence clusters appeared to be linked to parvovirus B19, influenza, CMV and Epstein-Barr virus, according to a later analysis. In a later analysis, around 17,000 TCR beta sequences were associated with specific HLA alleles at a false discovery rate of 0.05. Most TCR sequences were observed very rarely across donors, whereas some public TCRs were present in many individuals. The cohort was sequenced for TCR beta chains only, and without alpha or paired-chain data the features that could be detected were limited. Compared with the approximately 710-donor mean, donors in an Asian-associated ancestry cluster had fewer N-insertions in productive TCRs, according to a later genetic analysis. The earlier analysis of approximately 540 of the donors excluded 15 to 20 rarely observed V segments, including chromosome 9 orphons, because counts were too low. V-gene and J-gene trimming of TCR beta chains was associated with a missense DCLRE1C variant in a later genetic analysis, and the association was replicated in an independent cohort.

The cohort consisted of 666 healthy bone marrow donors. Cohort members were all nominally healthy when sampled, although unrecorded immune exposures were likely present. The donor was CMV seronegative and was included in the group of a few hundred seronegative cohort members. Each donor provided a peripheral blood sample, and peripheral blood mononuclear cells were used for TCR beta sequencing. The Qiagen DNeasy Blood Extraction Kit was used to extract genomic DNA from the blood cell samples. The chain is encoded by TRBV5-1 joined to TRBJ1-5; 7 bases in the middle match TRBD1. Sequencing used PBMCs. The origin of this receptor is a young man in good health and CMV-seronegative. The DNA reads as follows: TGCGCCAGCAGCTTGGCCACAGGGGCCCAGCCCCAGCATTTT. It is translated as CASSLATGAQPQHF.